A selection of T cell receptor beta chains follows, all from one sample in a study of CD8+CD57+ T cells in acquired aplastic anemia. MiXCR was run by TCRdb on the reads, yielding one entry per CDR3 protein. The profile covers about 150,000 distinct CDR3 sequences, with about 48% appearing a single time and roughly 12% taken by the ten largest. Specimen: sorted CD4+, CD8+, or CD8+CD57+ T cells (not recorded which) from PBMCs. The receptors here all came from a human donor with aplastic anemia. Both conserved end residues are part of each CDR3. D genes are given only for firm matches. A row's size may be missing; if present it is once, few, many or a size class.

CDR3 DNA: TGTGCCAGTCAAGTCCAGGAGAACACTGAAGCTTTCTTT
CDR3 protein: CASQVQENTEAFF
J gene: TRBJ1-1
V gene: TRBV19
clone size: few
D gene: NA

CDR3 DNA: TGTGCCAGCAGTCGACTAGCGGGGAAGCCAGATGCGCAGTATTTT
CDR3 protein: CASSRLAGKPDAQYF
J gene: TRBJ2-3
V gene: TRBV6-4
clone size: NA
D gene: TRBD2

CDR3 DNA: TGTGCCAGTAGTAACGACCTTAAACCCGGAGATACGCAGTATTTT
CDR3 protein: CASSNDLKPGDTQYF
J gene: TRBJ2-3
V gene: TRBV19
clone size: NA
D gene: NA

CDR3 DNA: TGCAGTGCTAGGGGGGACAGGGCTGGCCACGAGCAGTACTTC
CDR3 protein: CSARGDRAGHEQYF
J gene: TRBJ2-7
V gene: TRBV20-1
clone size: NA
D gene: TRBD1

CDR3 DNA: TGCAGTGCTAGAGCCAATCAACTTAACTATGGCTACACCTTC
CDR3 protein: CSARANQLNYGYTF
J gene: TRBJ1-2
V gene: TRBV20-1
clone size: NA
D gene: NA

CDR3 DNA: TGTGCCAGCAGCCTTAGCGTGGGGTACACTGAAGCTTTCTTT
CDR3 protein: CASSLSVGYTEAFF
J gene: TRBJ1-1
V gene: TRBV12-3/TRBV12-4
clone size: NA
D gene: NA

CDR3 DNA: TGTGCCAGCAGTGAATGGGCTAATGAGCAGTTCTTC
CDR3 protein: CASSEWANEQFF
J gene: TRBJ2-1
V gene: TRBV6-1
clone size: NA
D gene: NA

CDR3 DNA: TGCGCCAGCAGCCAAGCTCATAAGGGGAGCGGGGGGGGGCATGAGCAGTTCTTC
CDR3 protein: CASSQAHKGSGGGHEQFF
J gene: TRBJ2-1
V gene: TRBV4-1
clone size: few
D gene: TRBD2

CDR3 DNA: TGTGCCAGCAGTTACTCCCCGGGACAGGGGATGTCCTACGAGCAGTACTTC
CDR3 protein: CASSYSPGQGMSYEQYF
J gene: TRBJ2-7
V gene: TRBV6-5
clone size: many
D gene: TRBD1

CDR3 DNA: TGTGCCAGCAGCACCGACCAGGGGGCGCGTAATGAGCAGTTCTTC
CDR3 protein: CASSTDQGARNEQFF
J gene: TRBJ2-1
V gene: TRBV25-1
clone size: NA
D gene: TRBD1

CDR3 DNA: TGTGCCAGCAGTCCTTTGGCGGGTCGACAGGATCCCACAGATACGCAGTATTTT
CDR3 protein: CASSPLAGRQDPTDTQYF
J gene: TRBJ2-3
V gene: TRBV6-1
clone size: many
D gene: NA

CDR3 DNA: TGCGCCAGCAGCCAAGAGGGACTAGCGGGGGGGCCGTATGAGCAGTTCTTC
CDR3 protein: CASSQEGLAGGPYEQFF
J gene: TRBJ2-1
V gene: TRBV4-1
clone size: many
D gene: TRBD2

CDR3 DNA: TGTGCCAGCAGTTTGTCAGGGTTGGATGAGCGGTTCTTC
CDR3 protein: CASSLSGLDERFF
J gene: TRBJ2-1
V gene: TRBV27
clone size: NA
D gene: NA

CDR3 DNA: TGTGCCAGCAGCTTGGCGGGTGCAACCGGGGAGACCCAGTACTTC
CDR3 protein: CASSLAGATGETQYF
J gene: TRBJ2-5
V gene: TRBV5-6
clone size: many
D gene: NA

CDR3 DNA: TGTGCCAGCAGCTTTTACGCAAACAATGAGCAGTTCTTC
CDR3 protein: CASSFYANNEQFF
J gene: TRBJ2-1
V gene: TRBV7-9
clone size: many
D gene: NA

CDR3 DNA: TGCAGTGGACAGGGGGTTTCCAAAAACATTCAGTACTTC
CDR3 protein: CSGQGVSKNIQYF
J gene: TRBJ2-4
V gene: TRBV20-1
clone size: many
D gene: TRBD1

CDR3 DNA: TGTGCCAGCAGTGAAGCGGGGGGGGGAAGGAACTATGGCTACACCTTC
CDR3 protein: CASSEAGGGRNYGYTF
J gene: TRBJ1-2
V gene: TRBV6-1
clone size: few
D gene: NA

CDR3 DNA: TGTGCCAGCAGCTTAGCGCACGGGACGAACACTGAAGCTTTCTTT
CDR3 protein: CASSLAHGTNTEAFF
J gene: TRBJ1-1
V gene: TRBV7-2
clone size: NA
D gene: NA

CDR3 DNA: TGTGCCAGTAGTGCTTCCCAGAACTATGGCTACACCTTC
CDR3 protein: CASSASQNYGYTF
J gene: TRBJ1-2
V gene: TRBV19
clone size: NA
D gene: NA

CDR3 DNA: TGTGCCAGTAAAACAGGGGAGCTGTTTTTT
CDR3 protein: CASKTGELFF
J gene: TRBJ2-2
V gene: TRBV19
clone size: NA
D gene: NA

CDR3 DNA: TGTGCCAGCAGCTTACGAGGATCCACTAATGAAAAACTGTTTTTT
CDR3 protein: CASSLRGSTNEKLFF
J gene: TRBJ1-4
V gene: TRBV7-9
clone size: NA
D gene: NA

CDR3 DNA: TGTGCCATCAGGAACTCTAGCGTACAAGAGACCCAGTACTTC
CDR3 protein: CAIRNSSVQETQYF
J gene: TRBJ2-5
V gene: TRBV10-3
clone size: once
D gene: NA

CDR3 DNA: TGCAGTGCTTGGACCGTCGGACTAGCGGCAGATACGCAGTATTTT
CDR3 protein: CSAWTVGLAADTQYF
J gene: TRBJ2-3
V gene: TRBV20-1
clone size: few
D gene: TRBD2

CDR3 DNA: TGTGCCAGCAAAGGGCTAGCAACTAATGAAAAACTGTTTTTT
CDR3 protein: CASKGLATNEKLFF
J gene: TRBJ1-4
V gene: TRBV2
clone size: NA
D gene: NA

CDR3 DNA: TGTGCCACCAGTGATCACAGGAGACAAGAGACCCAGTACTTC
CDR3 protein: CATSDHRRQETQYF
J gene: TRBJ2-5
V gene: TRBV24-1
clone size: NA
D gene: NA

CDR3 DNA: TGCAGTGCTAGAGGGCTCCGGGGGGGCCTAGGCGGGGAGCTGTTTTTT
CDR3 protein: CSARGLRGGLGGELFF
J gene: TRBJ2-2
V gene: TRBV20-1
clone size: few
D gene: TRBD2

CDR3 DNA: TGTGCCATGGCAGTCGACCAGGGTGTGACCGGGGAGCTGTTTTTT
CDR3 protein: CAMAVDQGVTGELFF
J gene: TRBJ2-2
V gene: TRBV10-3
clone size: NA
D gene: NA

CDR3 DNA: TGCGCCAGCAGCCAAGCCCCCGACAGGATCCACGAGCAGTACTTC
CDR3 protein: CASSQAPDRIHEQYF
J gene: TRBJ2-7
V gene: TRBV4-1
clone size: NA
D gene: NA

CDR3 DNA: TGTGCCAGCAGTGACGGGACTAGCGGGGGTAGCACAGATACGCAGTATTTT
CDR3 protein: CASSDGTSGGSTDTQYF
J gene: TRBJ2-3
V gene: TRBV25-1
clone size: few
D gene: TRBD2

CDR3 DNA: TGTGCCAGCAGCTTAGACGGCAGGGGGTTTTATGGCTACACCTTC
CDR3 protein: CASSLDGRGFYGYTF
J gene: TRBJ1-2
V gene: TRBV7-8
clone size: NA
D gene: TRBD1

CDR3 DNA: TGCGCCAGCAGCCAGGACAGGGGCGAGAGCACTGAAGCTTTCTTT
CDR3 protein: CASSQDRGESTEAFF
J gene: TRBJ1-1
V gene: TRBV4-1
clone size: NA
D gene: TRBD1

CDR3 DNA: TGCAGTGCTAGAGATAAGGGGGTGAGAGAGCAGTACTTC
CDR3 protein: CSARDKGVREQYF
J gene: TRBJ2-7
V gene: TRBV20-1
clone size: NA
D gene: NA

CDR3 DNA: TGTGCTAGCAGCGAGGACAGGGGACCCTCCTACGAGCAGTACTTC
CDR3 protein: CASSEDRGPSYEQYF
J gene: TRBJ2-7
V gene: TRBV7-7
clone size: NA
D gene: TRBD1

CDR3 DNA: TGTGCCAGCAGCTTAGGGCGGCGGGTGACCTACGAGCAGTACTTC
CDR3 protein: CASSLGRRVTYEQYF
J gene: TRBJ2-7
V gene: TRBV7-8
clone size: NA
D gene: NA

CDR3 DNA: TGTGCCAGCAGCCCGCGACTGCGGGGGAAGAATGAGCAGTTCTTC
CDR3 protein: CASSPRLRGKNEQFF
J gene: TRBJ2-1
V gene: TRBV9
clone size: NA
D gene: TRBD2

CDR3 DNA: TGTGCCAGCAGCTTGGGGTCGGGGACAGGGACCTATGGCTACACCTTC
CDR3 protein: CASSLGSGTGTYGYTF
J gene: TRBJ1-2
V gene: TRBV5-5
clone size: many
D gene: TRBD1

CDR3 DNA: TGTGCCACCAGCAGCTTACTGACAGGCACAGATACGCAGTATTTT
CDR3 protein: CATSSLLTGTDTQYF
J gene: TRBJ2-3
V gene: TRBV15
clone size: NA
D gene: NA

CDR3 DNA: TGTGCCAGCACCTTCTATAATTCACCCCTCCACTTT
CDR3 protein: CASTFYNSPLHF
J gene: TRBJ1-6
V gene: TRBV2
clone size: NA
D gene: NA

CDR3 DNA: TGTGCCAGCATGGGCCCCGAATACAATGAGCGGTTCTTC
CDR3 protein: CASMGPEYNERFF
J gene: TRBJ2-1
V gene: TRBV2
clone size: NA
D gene: NA

CDR3 DNA: TGTGCCACCAGTGACTCCGGGACAGGGCTTGGCTACACCTTC
CDR3 protein: CATSDSGTGLGYTF
J gene: TRBJ1-2
V gene: TRBV24-1
clone size: NA
D gene: TRBD1

CDR3 DNA: TGTGCCATCAGTGAAATGGGGGAAGGTCAGCCCCAGCATTTT
CDR3 protein: CAISEMGEGQPQHF
J gene: TRBJ1-5
V gene: TRBV10-3
clone size: NA
D gene: NA

CDR3 DNA: TGTGCCAGTATTGGGACTAGCGGGGGGGACGGCACCGGGGAGCTGTTTTTT
CDR3 protein: CASIGTSGGDGTGELFF
J gene: TRBJ2-2
V gene: TRBV19
clone size: NA
D gene: TRBD2

CDR3 DNA: TGCGCCACCGAAAGAGATGTGAGCACTGAAGCTTTCTTT
CDR3 protein: CATERDVSTEAFF
J gene: TRBJ1-1
V gene: TRBV10-2
clone size: medium-sized
D gene: NA

CDR3 DNA: TGCAGTGCTAGGGCCGGGACGTACGAGCAGTACTTC
CDR3 protein: CSARAGTYEQYF
J gene: TRBJ2-7
V gene: TRBV20-1
clone size: NA
D gene: NA

CDR3 DNA: TGTGCCATCAGTGAGTCGGCAGGGGGTCATGGCTACACCTTC
CDR3 protein: CAISESAGGHGYTF
J gene: TRBJ1-2
V gene: TRBV10-3
clone size: NA
D gene: TRBD1

CDR3 DNA: TGCGCCAGCAGCTTGGGGGACAGGGACACAGATACGCAGTATTTT
CDR3 protein: CASSLGDRDTDTQYF
J gene: TRBJ2-3
V gene: TRBV5-1
clone size: once
D gene: TRBD1

CDR3 DNA: TGTGCCAGCAGTGGAACAGGGAACAATGAGCAGTTCTTC
CDR3 protein: CASSGTGNNEQFF
J gene: TRBJ2-1
V gene: TRBV2
clone size: NA
D gene: NA

CDR3 DNA: TGCAGTGCTCCTAGCGGAGGGGCCTACGAGCAGTACTTC
CDR3 protein: CSAPSGGAYEQYF
J gene: TRBJ2-7
V gene: TRBV20-1
clone size: NA
D gene: TRBD2

CDR3 DNA: TGCGCCAGCAGCCCGCGGCGGCAATCAACTGGACACACCATATATTTT
CDR3 protein: CASSPRRQSTGHTIYF
J gene: TRBJ1-3
V gene: TRBV5-1
clone size: NA
D gene: NA

CDR3 DNA: TGCGCCAGCAGCTTGGGGGACACGGCCTACGAGCAGTACTTC
CDR3 protein: CASSLGDTAYEQYF
J gene: TRBJ2-7
V gene: TRBV5-1
clone size: once
D gene: NA

CDR3 DNA: TGTGCCAGCAGCTTGGTCCGCTTGGGGTTGGGAAACACCATATATTTT
CDR3 protein: CASSLVRLGLGNTIYF
J gene: TRBJ1-3
V gene: TRBV5-6
clone size: NA
D gene: NA

CDR3 DNA: TGCGCCAGCAGCCAGTACGGGGGGAACTACGAGCAGTACTTC
CDR3 protein: CASSQYGGNYEQYF
J gene: TRBJ2-7
V gene: TRBV4-3
clone size: many
D gene: TRBD2

CDR3 DNA: TGTGCCAGCAGCCAAAAAGGGGGGGACAGCTACACCTACGAGCAGTACTTC
CDR3 protein: CASSQKGGDSYTYEQYF
J gene: TRBJ2-7
V gene: TRBV3-1
clone size: many
D gene: NA

CDR3 DNA: TGTGCCATCAGTGAGCAGGGTGCCTACGAGCAGTACTTC
CDR3 protein: CAISEQGAYEQYF
J gene: TRBJ2-7
V gene: TRBV10-3
clone size: many
D gene: NA

CDR3 DNA: TGTGCCAGTAAGTTTGCGGGGGCGTCAGAAGAGACCCAGTACTTC
CDR3 protein: CASKFAGASEETQYF
J gene: TRBJ2-5
V gene: TRBV19
clone size: NA
D gene: NA